One sample yielded the 29 T cell receptor beta chains listed below, sequenced in a study of T-cell memory formation after mild COVID-19. Each CDR3 protein gets one entry after TCRdb re-called the 5' RACE reads with MiXCR. There are a few hundred thousand distinct CDR3 sequences in the sample; about 21% occur only once, and approximately 13% lies in the top ten. Sample: PBMCs or a T cell subset sorted from them (not recorded which). The receptors shown here come from an adult woman who had mild COVID-19 (a few samples of this study predate the infection). Cell type and time point are not known.

This clonotype has a handful of counts. The J gene is TRBJ1-2, the V gene TRBV5-1; perhaps TRBD1 as D (5 bases). V was trimmed by 3 bases and J by 2 bases, leaving 8 bases between them. Per the germline V gene, CDR1 is SGHRS and CDR2 is YFSETQ. This CDR3 is built from 13 residues. Written as DNA, the CDR3 is TGCGCCAGCAGCTCCAGGGTGAACTATGGCTACACCTTC. This sequence encodes CASSSRVNYGYTF.

V gene TRBV20-1 combines with J gene TRBJ1-5, with unresolved D. CDR3 length equals 14 residues. The germline V and J ends were trimmed by 3 bases and 2 bases, with 11 bases remaining between them. In germline, CDR1 is DFQATT, CDR2 SNEGSKA (reference sequence). In nucleotides, the CDR3 is TGCAGTGCTAGGTGGGGTAGGGGCAATCAGCCCCAGCATTTT. This translates into CSARWGRGNQPQHF.

The rearrangement uses TRBV4-1 and TRBJ1-2, with 10 bases that match TRBD1. V trimming: 6 bases; J trimming: 6 bases; junction bases outside the gene matches: 7. This CDR3 spans 14 amino acids. Germline V gene data show CDR1 as MGHRA and CDR2 as YSYEKL. The CDR3 DNA sequence: TGCGCCAGCAGTGACGGGACAGGGGTAAATGGCTACACCTTC. This codes for CASSDGTGVNGYTF.

V is TRBV21-1 and J is TRBJ1-1; the D call in the table, TRBD1, was not verified against the DNA. TRBV21-1 has pseudogene status. The CDR3 is 15 residues long. The CDR3 region is CASSAVGGWNTEAFF. In nucleotides, the CDR3 is TGTGCCAGCAGCGCCGTGGGGGGTTGGAACACTGAAGCTTTCTTT.

The chain employs TRBV7-9 and TRBJ2-7; 10 bases agree with TRBD2. Germline V gene sequence: CDR1 SEHNR, CDR2 FQNEAQ (reference sequence). J gave up 1 base and V 7 bases, and 4 bases lay outside the gene matches. The CDR3 extends over 14 amino acids. Written as DNA, the CDR3 is TGTGCCAGCACCCGGACTAGCGGATCCTACGAGCAGTACTTC. The encoded protein is CASTRTSGSYEQYF. Variable domain in full (rest from reference TRBV7-9 and TRBJ2-7): DTGVSQNPRHKITKRGQNVTFRCDPISEHNRLYWYRQTLGQGPEFLTYFQNEAQLEKSRLLSDRFSAERPKGSFSTLEIQRTEQGDSAMYLCASTRTSGSYEQYFGPGTRLTVT.

V usage is TRBV2 and J usage is TRBJ1-6, with D uncertain. Looked up from germline, CDR1 is SNHLY and CDR2 is FYNNEI. Trimming took 7 bases from V and 0 from J, leaving 10 bases between them. The CDR3 runs 15 residues. The CDR3 nucleotides are TGTGCCAGCATTCAAGGGCCCTCCTATAATTCACCCCTCCACTTT. Translation: CASIQGPSYNSPLHF.

The chain couples TRBV11-2 to TRBJ2-1; TRBD2 aligns across 12 bases. V shed 5 bases, J shed 8 bases, and the junction held 10 bases outside the gene matches. Germline loops: CDR1 SGHAT, CDR2 FQNNGV. The CDR3 runs 16 residues. The CDR3 spells CASSASLAGGQYEQFF. The CDR3 coding sequence is TGTGCCAGCAGCGCCAGCCTAGCGGGAGGGCAGTATGAGCAGTTCTTC.

The rearrangement joins TRBV4-1 to TRBJ2-7; perhaps TRBD2 as D (6 bases). This CDR3 is built from 17 residues. The germline V and J ends were trimmed by 2 bases and 0 bases, with 17 bases remaining between them. From germline, CDR1 is MGHRA and CDR2 YSYEKL. CDR3 protein: CASSQTLSRGSSYEQYF. CDR3 nucleotide sequence: TGCGCCAGCAGCCAAACTTTATCTCGGGGGAGCTCCTACGAGCAGTACTTC.

There are a few counts of this clonotype. The gene calls are TRBV12-3 or TRBV12-4 and TRBJ2-3, with 10 bases aligning to TRBD2. V shed 6 bases, J shed 2 bases, and the junction held 5 bases outside the gene matches. The CDR3 spans 15 residues. The CDR3, as DNA: TGTGCCAGCAGCTCAAGCGGGAGGGCCACAGATACGCAGTATTTT. It specifies CASSSSGRATDTQYF.

This clonotype was observed at least ten times. This chain joins TRBV5-1 and TRBJ2-1; 8 nucleotides align to TRBD1. The CDR3 loop spans 14 amino acids. V lost 4 bases, J lost 8 bases, and 8 bases stayed unmatched. The germline V gene has CDR1 SGHRS and CDR2 YFSETQ. CDR3 region: CASSREGQVYEQFF. The CDR3 coding sequence is TGCGCCAGCAGCCGTGAGGGACAGGTATATGAGCAGTTCTTC. Full variable domain (remainder filled in from reference TRBV5-1 and TRBJ2-1): KAGVTQTPRYLIKTRGQQVTLSCSPISGHRSVSWYQQTPGQGLQFLFEYFSETQRNKGNFPGRFSGRQFSNSRSEMNVSTLELGDSALYLCASSREGQVYEQFFGPGTRLTVL.

This clonotype was seen more than once but under ten times. J is TRBJ1-1 and V is TRBV19; D perhaps matches TRBD1 (5 bases). The germline V gene has CDR1 LNHDA and CDR2 SQIVND (reference sequence). CDR3 size: 15 residues. V was trimmed by 6 bases and J by 6 bases, leaving 20 bases between them. The CDR3 DNA sequence: TGTGCCAGTAGGCTTGGGGGAGGGTTGAATGCTGAAGCTTTCTTT. Translating gives CASRLGGGLNAEAFF. Using reference TRBV19 and TRBJ1-1 for the parts outside the CDR3, the full variable domain is DGGITQSPKYLFRKEGQNVTLSCEQNLNHDAMYWYRQDPGQGLRLIYYSQIVNDFQKGDIAEGYSVSREKKESFPLTVTSAQKNPTAFYLCASRLGGGLNAEAFFGQGTRLTVV.

This clonotype was seen only a few times. The rearrangement joins TRBV29-1 to TRBJ2-7; D gene unclear. The germline gives CDR1 SQVTM, CDR2 ANQGSEA. V was cut by 4 bases and J by 1 base, with 11 bases left in between. This CDR3 region has 13 residues. This CDR3 reads CSVGTAGSYEQYF. In DNA, the CDR3 is TGCAGCGTTGGAACTGCTGGATCCTACGAGCAGTACTTC.

The rearrangement joins TRBV6-6 to TRBJ1-2; D unclear. Trimming left V 2 bases short and J 3 bases short, with 7 bases between. The CDR3 is made up of 13 amino acids. Per germline, CDR1 MNHNY and CDR2 SVGAGI (reference sequence). The CDR3 DNA is TGTGCCAGCAGTTACCTGGAACACTATGGCTACACCTTC. This translates into CASSYLEHYGYTF.

This chain links TRBV4-2 with TRBJ1-4, with D perhaps TRBD1 (5 bases). With 0 bases removed from V and 11 bases from J, the gap between germline ends came to 13 bases. This CDR3 is 14 amino acids long. Germline V gene lookup returns CDR1 LGHNA and CDR2 YNFKEQ. The CDR3 sequence is CASSQDRGLVKLFF. In DNA form, the CDR3 reads TGTGCCAGCAGCCAAGATCGGGGACTCGTGAAACTGTTTTTT.

This clonotype occurred a few times. The chain is built from TRBV12-3 or TRBV12-4 and TRBJ2-2; 10 bases agree with TRBD1. The CDR3 is 15 residues long. With V trimmed by 5 bases and J by 4 bases, 4 bases remained unmatched. CDR3 DNA sequence: TGTGCCAGCAGTCTCAGGGACAGGGGCACCGGGGAGCTGTTTTTT. Protein product: CASSLRDRGTGELFF.

The chain uses TRBV6-5 and TRBJ1-1; a possible D gene is TRBD1 (5 bases). V was cut by 6 bases and J by 5 bases, with 25 bases left in between. This CDR3 has 17 amino acids. The germline V gene encodes CDR1 MNHEY and CDR2 SVGAGI. CDR3 DNA: TGTGCCAGCAGCCCCCCTTGGGGCCGCCCGGGGGGGACTGAAGCTTTCTTT. Amino acids: CASSPPWGRPGGTEAFF.

V usage is TRBV7-6 and J usage is TRBJ2-1, with D possibly matching TRBD2 (6 bases). V was trimmed by 7 bases and J by 0 bases, leaving 19 bases between them. This CDR3 comprises 17 residues. The V gene's germline CDR1 is SGHVS and CDR2 FNYEAQ. The CDR3 bases are TGTGCCAGCACCGGGCCTAGGGTCGGGAGCTCCTACAATGAGCAGTTCTTC. Amino acid sequence: CASTGPRVGSSYNEQFF.

Concerning this clonotype: Its ends do not fully match the called genes, so a read error is possible. The CDR3 DNA follows: TGCGCCAGCAGCCGCACGGGACAGGGGGCCTACGAGCAGAACTTC. Translation gives CASSRTGQGAYEQNF. This rearrangement joins TRBV4-3 to TRBJ2-7; 12 nucleotides line up with TRBD1. CDR3 size: 15 residues. Germline values: CDR1 LGHNA, CDR2 YSLEER.

This clonotype came up many times. The CDR3, as DNA: TGCAGTGCTAGACCACTACAAGAGCAGGGGGGCACAGATACGCAGTATTTT. It encodes CSARPLQEQGGTDTQYF. This chain joins TRBV20-1 and TRBJ2-3; 7 bases fit TRBD1. V was clipped by 2 bases and J by 1 base; unmatched bases: 12. The CDR3 has 17 residues. Germline V gene sequence: CDR1 DFQATT, CDR2 SNEGSKA (reference sequence).

This clonotype was seen a few times. The CDR3: CASSKSGTLPLNTEAFF. In DNA, the CDR3 is TGTGCCAGCAGCAAGTCCGGGACACTGCCCTTGAACACTGAAGCTTTCTTT. The chain couples TRBV7-8 to TRBJ1-1; TRBD1 might be the D (6 bases). This CDR3 spans 17 amino acids. Looked up from germline, CDR1 is SGHVS and CDR2 is FQNEAQ. V was trimmed by 5 bases and J by 0 bases, leaving 19 bases between them.

The gene calls are TRBV21-1 and TRBJ2-7; the DNA was not used to check the table's D call, TRBD1. TRBV21-1 is a known pseudogene. CDR3 length equals 10 residues. The CDR3 nucleotides read TGTGCCGGGGGACCTTACGAGCAGTACTTC. This gives the protein CAGGPYEQYF.

V is TRBV5-6 and J is TRBJ1-5; 7 nucleotides agree with TRBD1. J gave up 5 bases and V 4 bases, and 9 bases lay outside the gene matches. This CDR3 has 15 amino acids. CDR1 SGHDT and CDR2 YYEEEE come from the germline V gene. This CDR3 is CASSMDDRDDQPQHF. Written as DNA, the CDR3 is TGTGCCAGCAGCATGGACGACAGGGACGATCAGCCCCAGCATTTT.

This chain uses TRBV5-1 with TRBJ1-1; D remains ambiguous. The germline V and J ends were trimmed by 0 bases and 3 bases, with 9 bases remaining between them. Germline V gene sequence: CDR1 SGHRS, CDR2 YFSETQ. This CDR3 spans 14 amino acids. CDR3 loop: CASSLAVGDTEAFF. As DNA, the CDR3 is TGCGCCAGCAGCTTGGCCGTAGGCGACACTGAAGCTTTCTTT.

The chain recombines TRBV2 with TRBJ2-3; 9 nucleotides agree with TRBD1. The V and J ends lost 8 bases and 0 bases, in that order; junction bases with no gene match: 6. CDR3 length: 15 residues. Germline lookup yields CDR1 SNHLY and CDR2 FYNNEI. This chain's CDR3 is CASRPGQGSTDTQYF. The DNA of the CDR3 is TGTGCCAGCCGACCGGGACAGGGCAGCACAGATACGCAGTATTTT.

The V and J genes are TRBV5-5 and TRBJ2-5, with a possible D match to TRBD2 (7 bases). CDR1 and CDR2 (germline): SGHKS, YYEKEE (reference sequence). This CDR3 is 16 amino acids long. V lost 4 bases to trimming and J lost 1 base, with 17 bases between them. CDR3 sequence reads: CASSGRGGPIQETQYF. Here the CDR3 DNA reads TGTGCCAGCAGCGGAAGGGGGGGTCCCATCCAAGAGACCCAGTACTTC.

In this sample, this clonotype turned up once. V is TRBV6-5 and J is TRBJ2-1; 9 bases match TRBD2. The junction had 10 bases not matched to a gene; V was cut back by 6 bases and J by 7 bases. Germline assignment: CDR1 MNHEY and CDR2 SVGAGI. This CDR3 contains 15 residues. The CDR3 loop reads CASSRSSGSRNEQFF. DNA for the CDR3: TGTGCCAGCAGCCGAAGTAGCGGGAGTAGGAATGAGCAGTTCTTC.

This clonotype was counted ten times or more. This rearrangement joins TRBV10-3 to TRBJ2-3; 8 nucleotides match TRBD1. The CDR3 has 12 residues. Trimming at V came to 2 bases and at J to 8 bases, leaving 0 bases not matched to a gene. CDR1 ENHRY and CDR2 SYGVKD come from the germline V gene. The CDR3 DNA is TGTGCCATCAGTGAGGACAGGGGTACGCAGTATTTT. Translation: CAISEDRGTQYF.

This clonotype was recorded a few times. The V and J genes are TRBV7-8 and TRBJ2-1, with D perhaps matching TRBD2 (7 bases). The ends were cut back, 0 bases at V and 4 bases at J, with 16 bases in the middle. The germline gives CDR1 SGHVS, CDR2 FQNEAQ. The CDR3 extends over 17 amino acids. CDR3 region: CASSLAHRGGIYNEQFF. The CDR3 coding sequence is TGTGCCAGCAGCTTAGCGCATAGGGGGGGAATTTACAATGAGCAGTTCTTC.

The chain combines TRBV27 with TRBJ1-3; D unclear. The CDR3 spans 14 residues. Trimming shortened V by 7 bases and J by 0 bases, and 10 bases separated the two germline ends. The germline V gene has CDR1 MNHEY and CDR2 SMNVEV (reference sequence). The CDR3 sequence: CASTGTDSGNTIYF. The CDR3 DNA sequence: TGTGCCAGCACGGGAACAGACTCTGGAAACACCATATATTTT.